This TCR beta chain was retrieved from a study of T cells in Graves' hyperthyroidism and ophthalmopathy. Template material for amplifying TCR beta CDR3 regions consisted of RNA transcripts. TCR CDR3 underwent first-round RT-PCR with the HTBI primer set. A single record per CDR3 protein comes from TCRdb applying MiXCR to the multiplex PCR reads. The sample lists around 720,000 distinct CDR3 sequences, around a third occurring once. This clonotype has just a few counts. Each diagnosis was grounded in clinical symptoms, serum thyroxine and TRAb, thyroid ultrasound, and orbital computed tomography. The CDR3 totals 13 residues. Per germline, CDR1 MNHEY and CDR2 SVGAGI. Trimming pared 2 bases from V and 8 bases from J, leaving 12 bases between.

This receptor was taken from a woman between 40 and 50 years old with Graves' hyperthyroidism. The genes are TRBV6-5 and TRBJ1-1; D not certain. Material for sequencing was blood. CDR3 nucleotides: TGTGCCAGCAGTTACGCCGGTAAGAACGAAGCTTTCTTT. Amino acid sequence: CASSYAGKNEAFF.